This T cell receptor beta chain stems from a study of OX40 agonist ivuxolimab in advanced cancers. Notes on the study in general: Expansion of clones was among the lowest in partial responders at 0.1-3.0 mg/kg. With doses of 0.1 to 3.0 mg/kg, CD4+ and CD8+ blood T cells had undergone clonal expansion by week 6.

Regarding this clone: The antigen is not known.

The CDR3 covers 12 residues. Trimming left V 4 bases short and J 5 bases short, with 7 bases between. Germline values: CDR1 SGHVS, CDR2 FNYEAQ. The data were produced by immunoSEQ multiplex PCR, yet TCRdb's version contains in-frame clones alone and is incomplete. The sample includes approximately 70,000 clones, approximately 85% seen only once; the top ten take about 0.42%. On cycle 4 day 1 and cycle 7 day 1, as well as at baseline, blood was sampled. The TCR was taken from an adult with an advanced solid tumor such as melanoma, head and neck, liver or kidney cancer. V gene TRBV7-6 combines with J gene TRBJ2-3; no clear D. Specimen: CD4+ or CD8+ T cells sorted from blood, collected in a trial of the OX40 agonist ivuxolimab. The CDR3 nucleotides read TGTGCCAGCAGCTCCCGCCGAGATACGCAGTATTTT. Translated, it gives CASSSRRDTQYF. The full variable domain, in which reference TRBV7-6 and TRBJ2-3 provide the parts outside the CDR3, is GAGVSQSPRYKVTKRGQDVALRCDPISGHVSLYWYRQALGQGPEFLTYFNYEAQQDKSGLPNDRFSAERPEGSISTLTIQRTEQRDSAMYRCASSSRRDTQYFGPGTRLTVL.